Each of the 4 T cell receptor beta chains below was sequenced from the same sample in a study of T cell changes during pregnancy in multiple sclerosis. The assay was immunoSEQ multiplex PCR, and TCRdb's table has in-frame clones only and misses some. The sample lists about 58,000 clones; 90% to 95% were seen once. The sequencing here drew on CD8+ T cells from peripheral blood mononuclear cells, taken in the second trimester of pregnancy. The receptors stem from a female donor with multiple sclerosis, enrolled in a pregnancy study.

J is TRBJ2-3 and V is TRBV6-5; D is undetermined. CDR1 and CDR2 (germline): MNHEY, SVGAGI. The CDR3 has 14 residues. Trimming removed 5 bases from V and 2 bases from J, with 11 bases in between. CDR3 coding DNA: TGTGCCAGCAGTCGAGACACCCTCACAGATACGCAGTATTTT. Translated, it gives CASSRDTLTDTQYF.

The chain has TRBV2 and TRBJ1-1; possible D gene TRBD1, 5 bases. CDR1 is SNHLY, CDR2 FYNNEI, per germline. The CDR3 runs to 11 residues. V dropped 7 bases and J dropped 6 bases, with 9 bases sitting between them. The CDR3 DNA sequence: TGTGCCAGCACCGACAGAGCTGAAGCTTTCTTT. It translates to CASTDRAEAFF.

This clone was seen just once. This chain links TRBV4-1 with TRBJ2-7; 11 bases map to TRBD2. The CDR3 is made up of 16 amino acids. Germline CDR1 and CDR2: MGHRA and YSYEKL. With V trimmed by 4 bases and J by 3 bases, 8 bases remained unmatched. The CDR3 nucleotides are TGCGCCAGCAGCCTGGCCGGGACTAGCGGATACTACGAGCAGTACTTC. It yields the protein CASSLAGTSGYYEQYF.

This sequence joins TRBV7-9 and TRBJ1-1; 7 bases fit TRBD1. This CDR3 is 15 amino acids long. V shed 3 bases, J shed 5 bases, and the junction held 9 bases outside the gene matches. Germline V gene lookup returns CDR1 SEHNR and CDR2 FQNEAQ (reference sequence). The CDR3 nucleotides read TGTGCCAGCAGCTTCCCAGGACAGGAAGTGACTGAAGCTTTCTTT. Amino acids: CASSFPGQEVTEAFF.